Below are 4 T cell receptor beta chains sequenced from a single sample in a study of blood T cell repertoires in COVID-19. Some clones are missing from TCRdb's copy, which holds only in-frame ones; the method was immunoSEQ multiplex PCR. The sample lists some 150,000 clones, roughly nine tenths occurring once. Sequences were obtained from peripheral blood. The receptors come from a woman older than 75 in a cohort sampled during active or convalescent COVID-19.

The chain uses TRBV11-2 and TRBJ2-4; D might be TRBD2 (5 bases). The germline V gene encodes CDR1 SGHAT and CDR2 FQNNGV. Trimming stripped 0 bases from V and 7 bases from J, with 7 bases between. The CDR3 runs to 13 residues. The CDR3, as DNA: TGTGCCAGCAGCTTAGAACCGGGGAACATTCAGTACTTC. Its translation: CASSLEPGNIQYF.

The genes are TRBV12-3 or TRBV12-4 and TRBJ1-2, with a weak D call TRBD1 (5 bases). The CDR3 loop spans 13 amino acids. Trimming took 5 bases from V and 4 from J, leaving 11 bases between them. This CDR3 is CASSKTVSYGYTF. The CDR3, as DNA: TGTGCCAGCAGTAAGACAGTTTCCTATGGCTACACCTTC.

J is TRBJ2-7 and V is TRBV20-1; D is ambiguous. CDR1 and CDR2 from the germline V gene are DFQATT and SNEGSKA (reference sequence). Trimming left V 4 bases short and J 3 bases short, with 7 bases between. This CDR3 is 11 amino acids long. The CDR3 coding sequence is TGCAGTGCTAAAAGTAGCTACGAGCAGTACTTC. It codes for CSAKSSYEQYF.

The rearrangement uses TRBV10-1 and TRBJ2-1; 7 nucleotides line up with TRBD2. Germline-derived CDR1 and CDR2 are WNHNN and SYGVQD (reference sequence). The CDR3 has 13 residues. The V gene end was trimmed by 6 bases and the J gene end by 6 bases; junction bases not matched to a gene: 5. CDR3 sequence: CASRPSGTNEQFF. The DNA for the CDR3 is TGCGCCAGCAGGCCTAGCGGTACCAATGAGCAGTTCTTC.